The source of this TCR beta chain is a study of cytomegalovirus exposure and HLA in healthy donors. Regarding the study as a whole: Per published accounts, TCR beta sequences correctly predicted the HLA-A and HLA-B alleles of most subjects.

Germline CDR1 and CDR2: SGHRS and YFSETQ. The CDR3 extends over 15 amino acids. Trimming left V 0 bases short and J 0 bases short, with 10 bases between. Notes on this clone: Its specificity is unknown.

With 60 Vbeta and 13 Jbeta primers, the PCR was carried out. Assay used: immunoSEQ multiplex PCR; TCRdb lists only in-frame clones, some missing. The sample lists around 150,000 clones, approximately 85% occurring once. The sequenced sample was PBMCs. The receptor comes from a man between 18 and 35 years old in good health and CMV-seropositive. The rearrangement uses TRBV5-1 and TRBJ2-7; D not resolved. CDR3 nucleotide sequence: TGCGCCAGCAGCTTGGAGGCAGCGCCCTCCTACGAGCAGTACTTC. Protein: CASSLEAAPSYEQYF.